The entry that follows covers one TCR beta chain sequence. V was pared by 2 bases and J by 0 bases, with 6 bases between. CDR3 size: 15 residues. Per the germline V gene, CDR1 is SGHRS and CDR2 is YFSETQ. These data originate in a study of untreated major depressive disorder. Sequencing was performed with immunoSEQ multiplex PCR; in TCRdb, only in-frame clones are kept and a portion is missing. The repertoire holds approximately 20,000 clones, with over 80% as singletons. The TCR originated in a man younger than 45 in good health. The sample taken for sequencing was CD4+ T cells from PBMCs. The chain links TRBV5-1 to TRBJ2-6; a possible D gene is TRBD1 (5 bases). As DNA, the CDR3 is TGCGCCAGCAGCTTCGACAGCTCTGGGGCCAACGTCCTGACTTTC. Translation gives CASSFDSSGANVLTF.